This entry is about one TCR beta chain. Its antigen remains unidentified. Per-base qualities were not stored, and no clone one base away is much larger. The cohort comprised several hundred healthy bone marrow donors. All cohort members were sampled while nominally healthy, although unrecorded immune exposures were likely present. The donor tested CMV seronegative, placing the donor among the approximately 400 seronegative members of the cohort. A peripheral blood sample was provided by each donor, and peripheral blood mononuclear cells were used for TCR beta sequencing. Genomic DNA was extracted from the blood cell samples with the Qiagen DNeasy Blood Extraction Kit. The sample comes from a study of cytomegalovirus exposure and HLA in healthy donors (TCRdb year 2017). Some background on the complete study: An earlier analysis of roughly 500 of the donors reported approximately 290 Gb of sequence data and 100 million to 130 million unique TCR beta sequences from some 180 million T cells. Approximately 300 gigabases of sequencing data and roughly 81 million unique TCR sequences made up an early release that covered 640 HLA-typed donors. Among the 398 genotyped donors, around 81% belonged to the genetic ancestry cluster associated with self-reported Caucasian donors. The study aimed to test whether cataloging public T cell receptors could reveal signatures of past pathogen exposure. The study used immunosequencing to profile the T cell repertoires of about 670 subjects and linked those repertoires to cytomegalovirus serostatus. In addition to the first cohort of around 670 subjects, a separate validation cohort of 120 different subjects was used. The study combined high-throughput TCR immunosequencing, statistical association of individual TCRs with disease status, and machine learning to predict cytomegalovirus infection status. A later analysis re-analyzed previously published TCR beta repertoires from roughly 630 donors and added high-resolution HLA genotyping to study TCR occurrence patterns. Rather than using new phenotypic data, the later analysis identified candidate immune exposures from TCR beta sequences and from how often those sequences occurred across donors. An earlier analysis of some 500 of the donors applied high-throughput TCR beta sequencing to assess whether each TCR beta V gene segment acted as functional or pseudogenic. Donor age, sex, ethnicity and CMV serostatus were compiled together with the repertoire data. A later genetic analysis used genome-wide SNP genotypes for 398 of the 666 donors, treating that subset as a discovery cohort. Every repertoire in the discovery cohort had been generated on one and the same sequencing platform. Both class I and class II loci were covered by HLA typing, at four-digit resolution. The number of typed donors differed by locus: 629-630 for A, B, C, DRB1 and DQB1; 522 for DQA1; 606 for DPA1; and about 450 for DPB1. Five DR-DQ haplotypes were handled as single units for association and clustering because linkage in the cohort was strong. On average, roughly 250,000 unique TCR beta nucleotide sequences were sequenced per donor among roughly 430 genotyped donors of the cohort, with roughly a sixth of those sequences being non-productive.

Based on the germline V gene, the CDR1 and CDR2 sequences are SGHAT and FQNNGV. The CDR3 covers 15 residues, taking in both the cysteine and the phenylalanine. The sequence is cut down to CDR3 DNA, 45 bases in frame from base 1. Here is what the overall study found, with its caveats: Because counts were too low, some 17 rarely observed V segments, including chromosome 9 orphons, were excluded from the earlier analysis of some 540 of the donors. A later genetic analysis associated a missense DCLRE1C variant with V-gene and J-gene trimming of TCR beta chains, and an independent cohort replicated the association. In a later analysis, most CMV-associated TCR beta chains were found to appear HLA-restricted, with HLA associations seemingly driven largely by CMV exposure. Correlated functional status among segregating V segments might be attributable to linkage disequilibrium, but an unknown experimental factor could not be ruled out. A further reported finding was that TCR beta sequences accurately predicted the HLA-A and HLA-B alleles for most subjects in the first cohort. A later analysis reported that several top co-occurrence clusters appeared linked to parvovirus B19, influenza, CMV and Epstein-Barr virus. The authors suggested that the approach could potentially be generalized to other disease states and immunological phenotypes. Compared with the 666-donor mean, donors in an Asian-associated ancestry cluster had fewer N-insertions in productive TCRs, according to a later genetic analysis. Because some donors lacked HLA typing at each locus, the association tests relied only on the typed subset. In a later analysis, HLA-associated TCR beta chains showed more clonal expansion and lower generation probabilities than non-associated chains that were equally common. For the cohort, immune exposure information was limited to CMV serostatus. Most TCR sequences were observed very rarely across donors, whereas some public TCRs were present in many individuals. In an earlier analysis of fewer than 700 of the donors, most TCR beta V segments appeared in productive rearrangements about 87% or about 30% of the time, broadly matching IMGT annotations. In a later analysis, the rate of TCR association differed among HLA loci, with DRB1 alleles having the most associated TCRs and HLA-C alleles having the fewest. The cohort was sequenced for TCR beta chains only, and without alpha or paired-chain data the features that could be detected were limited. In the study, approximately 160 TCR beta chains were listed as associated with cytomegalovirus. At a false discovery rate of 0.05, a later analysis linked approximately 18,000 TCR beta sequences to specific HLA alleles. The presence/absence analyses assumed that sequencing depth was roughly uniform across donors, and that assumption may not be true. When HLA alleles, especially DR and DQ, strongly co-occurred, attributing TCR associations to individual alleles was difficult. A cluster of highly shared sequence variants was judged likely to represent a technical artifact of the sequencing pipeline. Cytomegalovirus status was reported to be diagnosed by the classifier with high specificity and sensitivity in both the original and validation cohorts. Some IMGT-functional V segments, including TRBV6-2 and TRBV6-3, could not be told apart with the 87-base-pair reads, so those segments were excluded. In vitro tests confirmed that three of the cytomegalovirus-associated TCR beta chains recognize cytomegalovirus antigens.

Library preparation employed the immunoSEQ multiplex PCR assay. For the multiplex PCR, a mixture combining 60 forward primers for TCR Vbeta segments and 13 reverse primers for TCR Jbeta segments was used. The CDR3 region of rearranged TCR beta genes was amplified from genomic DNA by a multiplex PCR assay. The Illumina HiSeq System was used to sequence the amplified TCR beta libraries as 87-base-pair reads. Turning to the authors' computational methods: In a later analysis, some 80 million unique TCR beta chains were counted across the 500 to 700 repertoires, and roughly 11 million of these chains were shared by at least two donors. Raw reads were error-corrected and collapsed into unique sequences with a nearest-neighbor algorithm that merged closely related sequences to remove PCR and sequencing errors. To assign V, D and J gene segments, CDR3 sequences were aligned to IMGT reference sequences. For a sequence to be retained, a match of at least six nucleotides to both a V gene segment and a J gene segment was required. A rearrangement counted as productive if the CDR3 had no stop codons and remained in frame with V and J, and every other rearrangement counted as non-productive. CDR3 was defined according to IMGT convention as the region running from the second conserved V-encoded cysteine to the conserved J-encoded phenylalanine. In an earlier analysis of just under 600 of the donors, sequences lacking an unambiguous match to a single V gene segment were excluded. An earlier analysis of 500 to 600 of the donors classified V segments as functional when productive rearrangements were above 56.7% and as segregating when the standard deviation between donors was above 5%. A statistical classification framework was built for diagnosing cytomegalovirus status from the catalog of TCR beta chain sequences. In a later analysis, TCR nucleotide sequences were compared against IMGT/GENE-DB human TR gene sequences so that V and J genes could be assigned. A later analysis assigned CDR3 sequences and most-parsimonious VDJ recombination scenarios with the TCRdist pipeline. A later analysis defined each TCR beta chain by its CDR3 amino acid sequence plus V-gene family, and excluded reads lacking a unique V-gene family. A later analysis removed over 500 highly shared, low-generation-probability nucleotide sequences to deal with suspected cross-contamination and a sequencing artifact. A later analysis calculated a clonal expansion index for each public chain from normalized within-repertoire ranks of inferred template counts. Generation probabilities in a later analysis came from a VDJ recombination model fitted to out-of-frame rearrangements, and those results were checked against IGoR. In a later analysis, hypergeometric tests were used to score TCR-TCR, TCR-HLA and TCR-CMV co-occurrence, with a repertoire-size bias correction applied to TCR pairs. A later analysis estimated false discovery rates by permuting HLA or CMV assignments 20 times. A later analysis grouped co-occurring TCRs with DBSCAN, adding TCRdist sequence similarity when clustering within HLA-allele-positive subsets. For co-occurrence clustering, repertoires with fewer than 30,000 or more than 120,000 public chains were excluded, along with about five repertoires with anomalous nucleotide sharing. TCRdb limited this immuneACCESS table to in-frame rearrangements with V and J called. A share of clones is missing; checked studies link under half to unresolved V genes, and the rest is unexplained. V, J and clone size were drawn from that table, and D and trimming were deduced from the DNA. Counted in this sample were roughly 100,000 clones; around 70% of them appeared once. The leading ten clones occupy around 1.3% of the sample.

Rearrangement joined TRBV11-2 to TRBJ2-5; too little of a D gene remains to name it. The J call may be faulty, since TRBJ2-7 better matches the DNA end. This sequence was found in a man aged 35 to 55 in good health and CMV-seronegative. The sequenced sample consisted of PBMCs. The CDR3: CASSLEDGDSYEQYF. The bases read TGTGCCAGCAGCTTAGAGGATGGGGACTCCTACGAGCAGTACTTC.